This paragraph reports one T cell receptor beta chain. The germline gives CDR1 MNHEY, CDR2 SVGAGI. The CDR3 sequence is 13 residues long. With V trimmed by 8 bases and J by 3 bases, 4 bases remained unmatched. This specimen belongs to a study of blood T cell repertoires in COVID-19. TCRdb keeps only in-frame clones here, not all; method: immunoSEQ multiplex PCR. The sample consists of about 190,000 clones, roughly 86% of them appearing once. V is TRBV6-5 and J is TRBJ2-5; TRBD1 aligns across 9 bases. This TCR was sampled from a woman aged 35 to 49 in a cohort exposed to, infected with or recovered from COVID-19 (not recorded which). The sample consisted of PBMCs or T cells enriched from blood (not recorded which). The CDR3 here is CASGRTGEETQYF. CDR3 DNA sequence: TGTGCCAGCGGACGGACAGGGGAAGAGACCCAGTACTTC.